Below are 25 T cell receptor beta chains sequenced from a single sample in a study of blood T cell repertoires in COVID-19. TCRdb's table, derived via immunoSEQ multiplex PCR, lists solely in-frame clones and lacks some. The sample lists about 320,000 clones, roughly nine tenths occurring once. The sequenced material came from PBMCs or T cells enriched from blood (not recorded which). These receptors originate from a man aged 55-75 years who had recovered from COVID-19.

The rearrangement joins TRBV19 to TRBJ2-1; 12 nucleotides match TRBD1. Germline loops: CDR1 LNHDA, CDR2 SQIVND (reference sequence). CDR3 length: 17 residues. V shed 7 bases and J 7 bases; nucleotides not matched to a gene: 14. The CDR3 DNA follows: TGTGCCAGTACGGGACAGGGGGCTCAATTTCGTCGAAATGAGCAGTTCTTC. Protein: CASTGQGAQFRRNEQFF. Full variable domain (remainder filled in from reference TRBV19 and TRBJ2-1): DGGITQSPKYLFRKEGQNVTLSCEQNLNHDAMYWYRQDPGQGLRLIYYSQIVNDFQKGDIAEGYSVSREKKESFPLTVTSAQKNPTAFYLCASTGQGAQFRRNEQFFGPGTRLTVL.

This clone was detected a few times. The rearrangement links TRBV11-1 to TRBJ1-2; tentative D call: TRBD1 (5 bases). The CDR3 length is 12 residues. From germline, CDR1 is SGHAT and CDR2 FQDESV (reference sequence). The V end was cut by 8 bases, the J end by 5 bases, with 12 bases between. For the CDR3, the DNA is TGTGCCAGCGGGGCCACCCTTTATGGCTACACCTTC. Its protein is CASGATLYGYTF.

This sequence joins TRBV27 and TRBJ1-4; 7 nucleotides align to TRBD1. V shed 3 bases, J shed 4 bases, and the junction held 5 bases outside the gene matches. The CDR3 is 15 amino acids. The germline CDR1 and CDR2 sequences are MNHEY and SMNVEV (reference sequence). In nucleotides, the CDR3 is TGTGCCAGCAGTTTCCTGGGACAGTATAATGAAAAACTGTTTTTT. As protein: CASSFLGQYNEKLFF.

The rearrangement uses TRBV9 and TRBJ2-1; weak D call: TRBD1 (6 bases). The length of the CDR3 is 14 residues. V shed 1 base and J shed 10 bases, with 15 bases lying between them. Per germline, CDR1 SGDLS and CDR2 YYNGEE. CDR3 in amino acids: CASSVQQGQGEQFF. CDR3 in DNA: TGTGCCAGCAGCGTACAGCAGGGGCAGGGGGAGCAGTTCTTC.

The rearrangement links TRBV9 to TRBJ2-5; TRBD1 matches 10 bases. Germline V lookup: CDR1 SGDLS, CDR2 YYNGEE. This CDR3 contains 18 residues. The junction had 12 bases not matched to a gene; V was cut back by 4 bases and J by 0 bases. CDR3 bases: TGTGCCAGCAGCCGAGGACAGGGGGGGAACTCTTACCAAGAGACCCAGTACTTC. Its translation is CASSRGQGGNSYQETQYF.

V and J are TRBV27 and TRBJ2-7; D may be TRBD1 (6 bases). In germline, CDR1 is MNHEY, CDR2 SMNVEV (reference sequence). This CDR3 is 15 amino acids long. Trimming removed 0 bases at V and 3 bases at J, with 12 bases between. CDR3 bases: TGTGCCAGCAGTTTATCGTTACAGGGTCTCTACGAGCAGTACTTC. Its protein product is CASSLSLQGLYEQYF.

This clone has a single count. V gene TRBV28 combines with J gene TRBJ1-4; a possible D gene is TRBD1 (6 bases). V lost 6 bases and J 4 bases, leaving 12 bases between the germline ends. CDR1 is MDHEN, CDR2 SYDVKM, per germline. The length of the CDR3 is 14 residues. CDR3 sequence (DNA): TGTGCCAGCAGACAAAGGGGGGGTAATGAAAAACTGTTTTTT. Translated, it gives CASRQRGGNEKLFF.

The table lists this clone with a count of one. As DNA, the CDR3 is TGTGCCAGCACCAGACTAGCGGGAGCTTGGGAGCAGTACTTC. This encodes CASTRLAGAWEQYF. The chain joins TRBV2 to TRBJ2-7, with 12 bases that match TRBD2. Per germline, CDR1 SNHLY and CDR2 FYNNEI. CDR3 length: 14 amino acids. V dropped 7 bases and J dropped 7; count of bases not matched to a gene: 8.

The rearrangement joins TRBV9 to TRBJ2-5, with 11 bases identical to TRBD2. The CDR3 length is 17 residues. Germline V gives CDR1 SGDLS, CDR2 YYNGEE. The V gene end was trimmed by 0 bases and the J gene end by 1 base; junction bases not matched to a gene: 5. CDR3 nucleotides: TGTGCCAGCAGCGTAGGAGACACTAGCGGGAGCCAAGAGACCCAGTACTTC. It encodes CASSVGDTSGSQETQYF.

V is TRBV19 and J is TRBJ1-3, with TRBD1 matching 11 bases. V lost 10 bases to trimming and J lost 2 bases; unmatched junction nucleotides: 10. There are 16 residues in the CDR3. Germline CDR1 LNHDA, CDR2 SQIVND (reference sequence). The CDR3 sequence is CATSKLGQGAGNTIYF. DNA for the CDR3: TGTGCCACCTCAAAGTTGGGACAGGGGGCTGGAAACACCATATATTTT. Full variable domain (remainder filled in from reference TRBV19 and TRBJ1-3): DGGITQSPKYLFRKEGQNVTLSCEQNLNHDAMYWYRQDPGQGLRLIYYSQIVNDFQKGDIAEGYSVSREKKESFPLTVTSAQKNPTAFYLCATSKLGQGAGNTIYFGEGSWLTVV.

The chain couples TRBV11-2 to TRBJ2-1; maybe TRBD2 (6 bases). V gave up 2 bases and J gave up 2 bases, with 10 bases separating them. The CDR3 runs 15 residues. The germline gives CDR1 SGHAT, CDR2 FQNNGV. The CDR3 DNA reads as TGTGCCAGCAGCTTAATCCCGGGGGCCTACAATGAGCAGTTCTTC. This gives the protein CASSLIPGAYNEQFF.

There are a few counts of this clone. The chain has TRBV10-2 and TRBJ1-5; TRBD1 agrees at 7 bases. CDR1 and CDR2 from the germline V gene are WSHSY and SAAADI. This CDR3 is 14 amino acids long. Trimming at V came to 4 bases and at J to 0 bases, leaving 0 bases not matched to a gene. The CDR3 DNA reads as TGCGCCAGCAGTGGACAGGGTAGCAATCAGCCCCAGCATTTT. Its protein is CASSGQGSNQPQHF.

J is TRBJ2-1 and V is TRBV9, with 8 bases aligning to TRBD2. CDR3 size: 13 residues. Trimming took 0 bases from V and 7 from J; bases not matched to a gene: 0. Germline values: CDR1 SGDLS, CDR2 YYNGEE. The CDR3, as DNA: TGTGCCAGCAGCGTAGCGGGGGGGAATGAGCAGTTCTTC. Protein: CASSVAGGNEQFF.

This chain links TRBV29-1 with TRBJ1-1, with D unclear. Germline V gives CDR1 SQVTM, CDR2 ANQGSEA. CDR3 length: 16 amino acids. CDR3 in amino acids: CIRNLLVQYMNTEAFF. CDR3 sequence (DNA): TGCATCCGAAATCTCTTGGTTCAGTACATGAACACTGAAGCTTTCTTT.

The rearrangement joins TRBV29-1 to TRBJ2-5, with D tentatively TRBD2 (6 bases). V gave up 7 bases and J gave up 5 bases, with 17 bases separating them. This CDR3 has 13 residues. The germline V gene encodes CDR1 SQVTM and CDR2 ANQGSEA. CDR3 coding DNA: TGCAGCGCCCAACGGGCAGGAGGGGAGACCCAGTACTTC. Residues: CSAQRAGGETQYF.

The rearrangement links TRBV5-1 to TRBJ1-1; TRBD1 matches at 11 bases. Trimming at V came to 0 bases and at J to 8 bases, leaving 6 bases not matched to a gene. Germline V gene data show CDR1 as SGHRS and CDR2 as YFSETQ. The CDR3 spans 15 residues. This chain's CDR3 is CASSLVGTGGTEAFF. The CDR3 nucleotides read TGCGCCAGCAGCTTGGTTGGGACAGGGGGAACGGAAGCTTTCTTT.

This clone came up once. The chain links TRBV12-3 or TRBV12-4 to TRBJ2-7; D is uncertain. The CDR3 extends over 12 amino acids. V was pared by 5 bases and J by 2 bases, with 7 bases between. The CDR3 nucleotides read TGTGCCAGCAGTGGGCAGACCTACGAGCAGTACTTC. Amino acid sequence: CASSGQTYEQYF.

The chain couples TRBV7-6 to TRBJ2-3, with D perhaps matching TRBD2 (5 bases). The CDR3 runs to 13 residues. The germline V and J ends were trimmed by 4 bases and 3 bases, with 8 bases remaining between them. Germline CDR1 reads SGHVS; CDR2 reads FNYEAQ. The CDR3 spells CASSSRETDTQYF. CDR3 nucleotide sequence: TGTGCCAGCAGCTCTAGGGAGACAGATACGCAGTATTTT.

The V gene is TRBV7-2, the J gene TRBJ2-7; tentatively, D is TRBD2 (6 bases). The CDR3 runs 14 residues. Trimming cost V 3 bases and J 6 bases, with 15 bases left between them. The germline CDR1 and CDR2 sequences are SGHTA and FQGNSA. For the CDR3, the DNA is TGTGCCAGCAGCTTCGGCGGGATCATGGGCGAGCAGTACTTC. Amino acid sequence: CASSFGGIMGEQYF.

This chain links TRBV24-1 with TRBJ1-5; D might be TRBD1 (5 bases). The V gene's germline CDR1 is KGHDR and CDR2 SFDVKD. This CDR3 region has 16 residues. The V gene lost 4 bases and the J gene lost 6 bases, with 18 bases spanning the gap. For the CDR3, the DNA is TGTGCCACCAGTGAACACAGGAGTGGGGCCGGTCAGCCCCAGCATTTT. The encoded protein is CATSEHRSGAGQPQHF.

The chain employs TRBV28 and TRBJ1-2, with D perhaps matching TRBD1 (5 bases). V lost 2 bases and J lost 0, with 7 bases in between. The germline V gene encodes CDR1 MDHEN and CDR2 SYDVKM. The CDR3 totals 14 residues. DNA of the CDR3: TGTGCCAGCAGTTTAGGGGCAACTAACTATGGCTACACCTTC. It translates to CASSLGATNYGYTF.

V usage is TRBV4-2 and J usage is TRBJ1-2; no reliable D call. V was clipped by 0 bases and J by 3 bases, with 14 bases between them. The CDR3 runs to 16 residues. The V gene's germline CDR1 is LGHNA and CDR2 YNFKEQ. The CDR3 spells CASSQEANAADYGYTF. The CDR3 nucleotides read TGTGCCAGCAGCCAAGAGGCGAATGCTGCGGACTATGGCTACACCTTC.

The rearrangement uses TRBV23-1 and TRBJ2-5, with 7 bases aligning to TRBD2. TRBV23-1 is sorted into the ORF group, with uncertain function. V dropped 3 bases and J dropped 0; count of bases not matched to a gene: 13. This CDR3 has 18 residues. CDR3 region: CASSHPEGGASYQETQYF. CDR3 nucleotide sequence: TGCGCCAGCAGTCACCCTGAGGGAGGGGCCTCCTACCAAGAGACCCAGTACTTC.

V is TRBV4-1 and J is TRBJ1-2; 11 bases agree with TRBD1. Per the germline V gene, CDR1 is MGHRA and CDR2 is YSYEKL. There are 14 residues in the CDR3. J lost 8 bases, V lost 4 bases, and 6 bases had no gene match. CDR3 residues: CASSPGQGAEGYTF. CDR3 sequence (DNA): TGCGCCAGCAGCCCCGGACAGGGGGCGGAGGGCTACACCTTC.

This chain uses TRBV29-1 with TRBJ2-5, with D possibly matching TRBD1 (5 bases). V lost 1 base and J 0 bases, leaving 6 bases between the germline ends. Germline-derived CDR1 and CDR2 are SQVTM and ANQGSEA. This CDR3 is 13 amino acids long. CDR3 sequence: CSVEGQNQETQYF. DNA for the CDR3: TGCAGCGTTGAAGGACAGAACCAAGAGACCCAGTACTTC.